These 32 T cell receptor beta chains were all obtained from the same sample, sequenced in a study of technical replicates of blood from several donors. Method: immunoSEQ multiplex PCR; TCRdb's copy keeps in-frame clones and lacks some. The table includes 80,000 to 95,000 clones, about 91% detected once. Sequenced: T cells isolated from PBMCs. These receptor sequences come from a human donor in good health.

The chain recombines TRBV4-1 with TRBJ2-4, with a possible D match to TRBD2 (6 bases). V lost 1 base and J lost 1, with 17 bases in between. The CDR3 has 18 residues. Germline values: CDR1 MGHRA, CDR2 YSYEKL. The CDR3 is CASSQVGRRERAKNIQYF. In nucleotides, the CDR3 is TGCGCCAGCAGCCAAGTTGGTCGACGGGAGAGGGCCAAAAACATTCAGTACTTC.

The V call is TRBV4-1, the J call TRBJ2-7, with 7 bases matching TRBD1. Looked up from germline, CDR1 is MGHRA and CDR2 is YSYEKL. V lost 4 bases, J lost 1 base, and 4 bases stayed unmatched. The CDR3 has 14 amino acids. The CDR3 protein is CASSPRDRSYEQYF. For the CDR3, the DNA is TGCGCCAGCAGCCCCCGGGACAGATCCTACGAGCAGTACTTC.

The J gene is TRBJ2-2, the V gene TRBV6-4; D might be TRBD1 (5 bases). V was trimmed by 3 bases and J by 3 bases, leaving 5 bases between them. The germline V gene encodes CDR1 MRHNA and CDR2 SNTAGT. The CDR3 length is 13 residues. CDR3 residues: CASSEGDTGELFF. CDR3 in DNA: TGTGCCAGCAGTGAAGGGGACACCGGGGAGCTGTTTTTT.

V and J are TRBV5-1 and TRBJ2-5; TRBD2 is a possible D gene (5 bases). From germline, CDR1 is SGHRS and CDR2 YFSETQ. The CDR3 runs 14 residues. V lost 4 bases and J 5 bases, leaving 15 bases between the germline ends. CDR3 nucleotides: TGCGCCAGCAGCGTGGCAGGAGGTTCGGAGACCCAGTACTTC. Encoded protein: CASSVAGGSETQYF.

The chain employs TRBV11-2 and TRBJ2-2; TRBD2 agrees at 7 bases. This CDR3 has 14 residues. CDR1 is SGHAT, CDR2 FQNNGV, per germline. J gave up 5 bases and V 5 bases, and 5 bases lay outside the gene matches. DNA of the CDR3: TGTGCCAGCAGCCTAGGACTAGGGACCGGGGAGCTGTTTTTT. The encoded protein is CASSLGLGTGELFF.

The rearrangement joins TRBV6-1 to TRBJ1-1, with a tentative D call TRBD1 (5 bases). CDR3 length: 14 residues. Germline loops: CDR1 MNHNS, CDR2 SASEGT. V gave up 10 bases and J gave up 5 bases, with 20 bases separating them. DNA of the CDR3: TGTGCCACCAACCATTGGGGGGTTCGGACTGAAGCTTTCTTT. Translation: CATNHWGVRTEAFF.

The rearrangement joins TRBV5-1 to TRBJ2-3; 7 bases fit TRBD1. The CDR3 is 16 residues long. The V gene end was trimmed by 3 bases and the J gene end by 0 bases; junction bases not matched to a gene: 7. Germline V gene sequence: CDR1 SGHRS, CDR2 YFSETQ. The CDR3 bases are TGCGCCAGCAGCTCCTACAGGGGATCTAGCACAGATACGCAGTATTTT. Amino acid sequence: CASSSYRGSSTDTQYF.

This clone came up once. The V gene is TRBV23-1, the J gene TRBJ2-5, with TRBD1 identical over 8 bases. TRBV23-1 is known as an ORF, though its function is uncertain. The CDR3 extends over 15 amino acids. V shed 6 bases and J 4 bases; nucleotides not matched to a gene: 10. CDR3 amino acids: CASRPRTGTVETQYF. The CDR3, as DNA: TGCGCCAGCAGACCAAGGACAGGGACCGTAGAGACCCAGTACTTC.

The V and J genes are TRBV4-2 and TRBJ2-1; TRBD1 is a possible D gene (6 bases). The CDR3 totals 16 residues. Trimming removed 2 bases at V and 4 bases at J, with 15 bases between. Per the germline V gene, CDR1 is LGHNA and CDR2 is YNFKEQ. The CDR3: CASSQPDRIVYNEQFF. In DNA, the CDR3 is TGTGCCAGCAGCCAACCAGACAGGATCGTTTACAATGAGCAGTTCTTC.

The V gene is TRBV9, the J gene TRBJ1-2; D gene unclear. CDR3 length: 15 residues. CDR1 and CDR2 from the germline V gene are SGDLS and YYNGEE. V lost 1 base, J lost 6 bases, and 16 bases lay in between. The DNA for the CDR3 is TGTGCCAGCAGCGTAAACCCAGACCCTCGGGATGGCTACACCTTC. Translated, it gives CASSVNPDPRDGYTF.

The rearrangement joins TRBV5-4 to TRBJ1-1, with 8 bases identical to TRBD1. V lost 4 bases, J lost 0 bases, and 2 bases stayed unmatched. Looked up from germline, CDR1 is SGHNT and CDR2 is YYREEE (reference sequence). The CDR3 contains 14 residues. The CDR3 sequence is CASSRGQVNTEAFF. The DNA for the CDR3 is TGTGCCAGCAGCAGGGGACAGGTGAACACTGAAGCTTTCTTT.

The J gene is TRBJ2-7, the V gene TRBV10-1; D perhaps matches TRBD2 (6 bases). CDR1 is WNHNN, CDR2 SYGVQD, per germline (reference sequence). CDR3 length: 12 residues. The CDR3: CANLRDSYEQYF. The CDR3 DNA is TGCGCGAACCTCCGGGACTCGTACGAGCAGTACTTC.

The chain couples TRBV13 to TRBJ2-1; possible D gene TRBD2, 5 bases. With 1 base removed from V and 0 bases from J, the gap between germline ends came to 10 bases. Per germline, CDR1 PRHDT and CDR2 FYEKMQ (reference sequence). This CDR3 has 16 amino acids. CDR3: CASSLVAGISYNEQFF. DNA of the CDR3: TGTGCCAGCAGCTTAGTGGCGGGTATCTCCTACAATGAGCAGTTCTTC.

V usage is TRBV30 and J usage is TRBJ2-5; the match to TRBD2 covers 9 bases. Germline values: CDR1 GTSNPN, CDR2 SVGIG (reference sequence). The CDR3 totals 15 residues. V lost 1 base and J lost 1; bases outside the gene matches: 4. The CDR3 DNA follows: TGTGCCTGGAGTGGATTAGCGGGGGCCCAAGAGACCCAGTACTTC. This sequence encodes CAWSGLAGAQETQYF.

CDR3 DNA sequence: TGTGCCAGTGCGACGGGAGGGCGGACCCAGTACTTC. Amino acid sequence: CASATGGRTQYF. The V and J genes are TRBV19 and TRBJ2-5, with 8 bases aligning to TRBD2. The germline V gene encodes CDR1 LNHDA and CDR2 SQIVND (reference sequence). The V segment lost 8 bases and the J segment 7 bases; nucleotides outside the gene matches: 6. The CDR3 has 12 amino acids.

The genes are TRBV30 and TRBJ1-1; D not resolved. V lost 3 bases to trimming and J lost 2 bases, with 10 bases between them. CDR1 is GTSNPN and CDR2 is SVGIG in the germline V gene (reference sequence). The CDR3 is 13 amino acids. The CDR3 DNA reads TGTGCCTGGAGGTTTAGACTAAACACTGAAGCTTTCTTT. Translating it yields CAWRFRLNTEAFF.

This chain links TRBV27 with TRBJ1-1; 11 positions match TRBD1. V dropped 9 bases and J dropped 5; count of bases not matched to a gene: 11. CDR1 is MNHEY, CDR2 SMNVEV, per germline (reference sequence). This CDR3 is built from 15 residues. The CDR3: CASQDRGRGYTEAFF. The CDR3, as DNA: TGTGCCAGTCAGGACAGGGGGCGCGGATATACTGAAGCTTTCTTT.

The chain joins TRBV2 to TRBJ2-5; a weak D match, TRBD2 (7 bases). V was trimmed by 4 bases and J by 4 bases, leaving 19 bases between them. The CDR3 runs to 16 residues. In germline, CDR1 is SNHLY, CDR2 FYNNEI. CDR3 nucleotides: TGTGCCAGCAGTGCCAGGGAGGGGGTAGAGAGAGAGACCCAGTACTTC. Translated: CASSAREGVERETQYF.

CDR3 DNA: TGCAGCGTTGAACCTAAGACAGGGGGATATGGCTACACCTTC. Its translation is CSVEPKTGGYGYTF. The V gene is TRBV29-1, the J gene TRBJ1-2; TRBD1 matches at 9 bases. This CDR3 comprises 14 residues. CDR1 SQVTM and CDR2 ANQGSEA come from the germline V gene. V dropped 2 bases and J dropped 5; count of bases not matched to a gene: 6.

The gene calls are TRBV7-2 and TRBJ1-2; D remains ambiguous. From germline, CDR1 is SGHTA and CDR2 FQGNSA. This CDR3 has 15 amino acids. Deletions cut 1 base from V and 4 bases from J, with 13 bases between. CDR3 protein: CASSLVAGSSYGYTF. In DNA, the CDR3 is TGTGCCAGCAGCTTAGTCGCGGGCTCGAGCTATGGCTACACCTTC.

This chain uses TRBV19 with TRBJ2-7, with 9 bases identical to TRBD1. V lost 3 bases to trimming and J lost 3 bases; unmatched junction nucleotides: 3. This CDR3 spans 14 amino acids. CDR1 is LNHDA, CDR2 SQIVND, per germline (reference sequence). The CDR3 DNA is TGTGCCAGTAGTATGGGGACAGGGAACTACGAGCAGTACTTC. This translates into CASSMGTGNYEQYF.

The CDR3 DNA follows: TGTGCCTGGAATTCGCGGGTTACCTACGAGCAGTACTTC. It is translated as CAWNSRVTYEQYF. This chain links TRBV30 with TRBJ2-7; weak D call: TRBD2 (5 bases). The germline gives CDR1 GTSNPN, CDR2 SVGIG (reference sequence). The CDR3 has 13 residues. V lost 4 bases to trimming and J lost 2 bases, with 12 bases between them.

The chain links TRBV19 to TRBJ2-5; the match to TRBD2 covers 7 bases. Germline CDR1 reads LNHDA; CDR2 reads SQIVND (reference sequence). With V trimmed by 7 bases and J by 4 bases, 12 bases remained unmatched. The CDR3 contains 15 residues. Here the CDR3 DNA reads TGTGCCAGTACCCTGGGTAGCGGGTTTGCAGAGACCCAGTACTTC. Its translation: CASTLGSGFAETQYF.

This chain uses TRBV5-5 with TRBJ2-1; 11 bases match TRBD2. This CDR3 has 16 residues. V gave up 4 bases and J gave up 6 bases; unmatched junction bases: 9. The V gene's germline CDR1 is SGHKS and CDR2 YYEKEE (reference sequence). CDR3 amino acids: CASSRPLLAGANEQFF. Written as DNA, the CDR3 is TGTGCCAGCAGCCGACCATTACTAGCGGGGGCCAATGAGCAGTTCTTC. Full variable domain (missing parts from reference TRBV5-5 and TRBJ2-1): DAGVTQSPTHLIKTRGQQVTLRCSPISGHKSVSWYQQVLGQGPQFIFQYYEKEERGRGNFPDRFSARQFPNYSSELNVNALLLGDSALYLCASSRPLLAGANEQFFGPGTRLTVL.

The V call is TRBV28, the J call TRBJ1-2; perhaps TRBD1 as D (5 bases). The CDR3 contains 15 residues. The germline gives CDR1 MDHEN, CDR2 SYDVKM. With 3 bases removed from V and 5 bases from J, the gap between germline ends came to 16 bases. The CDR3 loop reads CASSFGRTGGYGYTF. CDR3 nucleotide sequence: TGTGCCAGCAGTTTCGGTCGCACGGGGGGATATGGCTACACCTTC.

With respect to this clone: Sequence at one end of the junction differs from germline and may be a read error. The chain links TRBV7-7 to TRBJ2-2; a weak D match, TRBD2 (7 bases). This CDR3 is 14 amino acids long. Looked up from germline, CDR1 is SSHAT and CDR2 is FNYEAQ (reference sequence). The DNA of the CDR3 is TGTGCTAGCAGCTTAGGAGGGGGGGCCGGGGAGCTGTTTTTT. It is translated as CASSLGGGAGELFF.

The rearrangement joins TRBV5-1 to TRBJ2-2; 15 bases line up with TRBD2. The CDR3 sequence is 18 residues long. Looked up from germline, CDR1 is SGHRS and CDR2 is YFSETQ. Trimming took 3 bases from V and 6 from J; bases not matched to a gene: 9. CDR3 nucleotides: TGCGCCAGCAGCTCCGGACTAGCGGGAGGGCTGGGGCCCGGGGAGCTGTTTTTT. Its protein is CASSSGLAGGLGPGELFF.

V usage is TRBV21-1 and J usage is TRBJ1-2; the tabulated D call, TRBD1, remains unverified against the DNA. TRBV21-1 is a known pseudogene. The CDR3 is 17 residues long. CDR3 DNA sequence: TGTGCCAGCTTCCAGTTTCGGACAGGGGGTCTTAACTATGGCTACACCTTC. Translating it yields CASFQFRTGGLNYGYTF.

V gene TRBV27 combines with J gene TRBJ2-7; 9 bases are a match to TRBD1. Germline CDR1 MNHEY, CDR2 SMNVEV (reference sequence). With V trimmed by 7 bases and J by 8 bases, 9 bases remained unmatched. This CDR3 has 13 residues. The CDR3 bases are TGTGCCAGCACGTCGCCGGGACAGGGAAAGCAGTACTTC. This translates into CASTSPGQGKQYF.

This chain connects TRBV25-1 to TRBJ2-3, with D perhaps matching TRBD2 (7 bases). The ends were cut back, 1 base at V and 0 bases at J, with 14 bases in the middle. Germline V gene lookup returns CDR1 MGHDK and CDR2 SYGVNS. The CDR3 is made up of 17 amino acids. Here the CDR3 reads CASSEWGRESSTDTQYF. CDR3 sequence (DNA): TGTGCCAGCAGTGAATGGGGGCGGGAGTCTAGCACAGATACGCAGTATTTT.

The CDR3 loop reads CASSLGRQGSNQPQHF. The CDR3 DNA is TGTGCCAGCAGCCTAGGCCGACAGGGTAGCAATCAGCCCCAGCATTTT. The chain is built from TRBV11-2 and TRBJ1-5; 7 bases agree with TRBD1. The CDR3 totals 16 residues. Germline CDR1 SGHAT, CDR2 FQNNGV. J gave up 0 bases and V 5 bases, and 7 bases lay outside the gene matches.

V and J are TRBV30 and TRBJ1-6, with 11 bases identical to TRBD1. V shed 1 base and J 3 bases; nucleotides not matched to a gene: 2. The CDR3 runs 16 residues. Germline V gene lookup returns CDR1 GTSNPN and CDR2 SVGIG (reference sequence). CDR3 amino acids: CAWSAGTGGYNSPLHF. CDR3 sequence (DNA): TGTGCCTGGAGTGCCGGGACAGGGGGCTATAATTCACCCCTCCACTTT. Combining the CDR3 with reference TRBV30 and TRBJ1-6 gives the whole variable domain SQTIHQWPATLVQPVGSPLSLECTVEGTSNPNLYWYRQAAGRGLQLLFYSVGIGQISSEVPQNLSASRPQDRQFILSSKKLLLSDSGFYLCAWSAGTGGYNSPLHFGNGTRLTVT.